Described below is a single T cell receptor (beta chain) sequence and its context. Its antigen remains unidentified. With 6 bases removed from V and 4 bases from J, the gap between germline ends came to 15 bases. The CDR3 runs to 14 residues. The V gene's germline CDR1 is MNHEY and CDR2 SVGEGT. CDR3 regions were amplified by Arm-PCR using iRepertoire HTBI primers to build TCR beta libraries. TCRdb independently ran MiXCR on the multiplex PCR reads; one entry per CDR3 protein. The sample has around 480,000 distinct CDR3 sequences, roughly 16% seen once. The sample belongs to a study of regulatory T cells in long-lasting Graves disease. Whole-study findings and limits: Newly diagnosed patients shared about 950 public clonotypes; persistent patients shared a few thousand. Relative to newly diagnosed Graves' patients, persistent ones had lower TCR diversity.

Time point reported: newly diagnosed GD, antithyroid drugs for less than 3 months. The TCR library was made from RNA that had been extracted from PBMCs in TRIzol. These data also featured in a second study, about T cells in Graves' hyperthyroidism and ophthalmopathy. That study reports: Expanded thyroid clonotypes (above 0.001) were mostly also found in blood.

The sample was peripheral blood mononuclear cells (PBMCs), taken at new diagnosis, from a patient treated with antithyroid drugs. This TCR came from a woman aged 40 to 65 with Graves disease. The rearrangement uses TRBV6-2 or TRBV6-3 and TRBJ1-1; tentatively, D is TRBD1 (5 bases). CDR3 bases: TGTGCCAGCAGGGTTAGGGCTGGGGGCACTGAAGCTTTCTTT. The encoded protein is CASRVRAGGTEAFF.